The rows below give T cell receptor beta chains drawn from one sample of a study of post-analysis software for immune sequencing data. TCRdb ran MiXCR on the PCR reads and lists one entry per CDR3 protein. The sample includes 350,000 to 450,000 distinct CDR3 sequences, less than 40% of them seen just once. Input material: blood. The origin of the receptors is a girl between 2 and 10 years old with multiple sclerosis. CDR3s include the opening cysteine and the closing phenylalanine or tryptophan. D genes are given only for firm matches. Not all rows give a size; the values are once, few, many and, for expanded clones, a class.

V	D	size	J	DNA	CDR3
TRBV20-1	.	few	TRBJ2-3	TGCAGTGCGACCGGGGTCACAGATACGCAGTATTTT	CSATGVTDTQYF
TRBV27	.	.	TRBJ2-3	TGTGCCAGCAGTTTAAACCCAAACACAGATACGCAGTATTTT	CASSLNPNTDTQYF
TRBV29-1	.	medium-sized	TRBJ2-5	TGCAGCGTTGAGGGTAGGGTCCAAGAGACCCAGTACTTC	CSVEGRVQETQYF
TRBV5-8	.	.	TRBJ1-2	TGTGCCAGCAGCTATGTTTCGAATCCAACCTATGGCTACACCTTC	CASSYVSNPTYGYTF
TRBV20-1	.	few	TRBJ2-7	TGCAGTGCCGGAGGACCCGAGCGAGAGCAGTACTTC	CSAGGPEREQYF
TRBV5-6	TRBD1	few	TRBJ2-1	TGTGCCAGCATCCGAGGTGGTCAGGGGGCCCTCAATGAGCAGTTCTTC	CASIRGGQGALNEQFF
TRBV5-6	.	.	TRBJ2-3	TGTGCCAGCAGCCTCCTTCCGTCTAGCACAGATACGCAGTATTTT	CASSLLPSSTDTQYF
TRBV6-5	.	few	TRBJ1-4	TGTGCCAGCGGGCGGACAGTTAATGAAAAACTGTTTTTT	CASGRTVNEKLFF
TRBV7-2	TRBD1	few	TRBJ2-7	TGTGCCAGCAGCTTACTGGGACAGGGGCCCAACGAGCAGTACTTC	CASSLLGQGPNEQYF
TRBV3-1	TRBD1	few	TRBJ2-7	TGTGCCAGCAGCCAAGACAGGACAGGGTTCTACGAGCAGTACTTC	CASSQDRTGFYEQYF
TRBV7-2	.	few	TRBJ2-3	TGTGCCAGCAGCTACGGAGGGCGCACAGATACGCAGTATTTT	CASSYGGRTDTQYF
TRBV7-2	TRBD2	few	TRBJ2-7	TGTGCCAGCAGCTTATCCGTAGCGGGAGGCAAGGACGAGCAGTACTTC	CASSLSVAGGKDEQYF
TRBV4-1	.	few	TRBJ2-7	TGCGCCAGCAGCCAAGAATCTAGAGGTTGGTACGAGCAGTACTTC	CASSQESRGWYEQYF
TRBV20-1	TRBD1	.	TRBJ1-6	TGCAGTGCTAGCGTAAGACAGGGTGCTGCCTATTCACCCCTCCACTTT	CSASVRQGAAYSPLHF
TRBV20-1	.	.	TRBJ1-2	TGCAGTGCTAGGGCTCTACTACGAGGCTACACCTTC	CSARALLRGYTF
TRBV28	.	many	TRBJ2-7	TGTGCCAGCAGTTCGCCCCATGGGGGCAAGTACTTC	CASSSPHGGKYF
TRBV28	.	.	TRBJ2-5	TGTGCCAGCAGTTTGAACCTACGGGAGACCCAGTACTTC	CASSLNLRETQYF
TRBV12-3/TRBV12-4	.	.	TRBJ2-3	TGTGCCAGCAACTTCGGGAGTGAGAATACGCAGTATTTT	CASNFGSENTQYF
TRBV11-2	TRBD1	.	TRBJ2-3	TGTGCCAGCAGCTTAGGCGACAGGGTCGGCACAGATACGCAGTATTTT	CASSLGDRVGTDTQYF
TRBV28	.	.	TRBJ2-4	TGTGCCGCGAACACGGCAGGGGGGCAAGGGAACATTCAGTACTTC	CAANTAGGQGNIQYF
TRBV28	TRBD2	once	TRBJ2-1	TGTGCCAGCAGAGAACCGGGACTAGCTAGCAATGAGCAGTTCTTC	CASREPGLASNEQFF
TRBV10-1	.	.	TRBJ2-1	TGCGCCAGCAGTGCTGAGAACGATCGTCTTGAGCAGTTCTTC	CASSAENDRLEQFF
TRBV29-1	.	many	TRBJ2-7	TGCAGCGTTCTTAGTCATTTGGGGGGCGAGCAGTACTTC	CSVLSHLGGEQYF
TRBV6-6	.	.	TRBJ2-5	TGTGCCAGCAGTCCCGAGAGCTTTTCTTACCAAGAGACCCAGTACTTC	CASSPESFSYQETQYF
TRBV13	.	.	TRBJ1-2	TGTGCCAGCAGCTTAGGCCTCAGGAGCGCTAGCTACACCTTC	CASSLGLRSASYTF
TRBV6-5	.	.	TRBJ1-1	TGTGCCAGCAGTTACCGGGGGGTTGCCACTGAAGCTTTCTTT	CASSYRGVATEAFF
TRBV10-2	TRBD1	.	TRBJ1-4	TGCGCCAGCAGCTTACAGGGGAATAATGAAAAACTGTTTTTT	CASSLQGNNEKLFF
TRBV7-9	.	few	TRBJ2-5	TGTGCCAGCAGCTTCCATGCAGGGGCGGAGACCCAGTACTTC	CASSFHAGAETQYF
TRBV18	.	.	TRBJ2-2	TGTGCCAGCTCATCCATGGTCGGGGAGCTGTTTTTT	CASSSMVGELFF
TRBV10-1	TRBD1	.	TRBJ1-1	TGCGCCAGCAGTCGAGGACAGGCAGTTAACACTGAAGCTTTCTTT	CASSRGQAVNTEAFF
TRBV5-1	.	few	TRBJ2-3	TGCGCCAGCAGCTTGGAAAGGAGCACAGATACGCAGTATTTT	CASSLERSTDTQYF
TRBV7-9	.	.	TRBJ1-2	TGTGCCAGCAGCTCCGGTAGCGGGGGCTACACCTTC	CASSSGSGGYTF
TRBV10-3	.	few	TRBJ2-7	TGTGCCATCCGTGTCGGAGACGAGCAGTACTTC	CAIRVGDEQYF
TRBV3-1	TRBD2	few	TRBJ2-3	TGTGCCAGCAGCCAAGCTAGCGGGGGCGGAGATACGCAGTATTTT	CASSQASGGGDTQYF
TRBV6-6	TRBD2	.	TRBJ2-7	TGTGCCAGCAGAGGGACTAGTGAAGGAAACGAGCAGTACTTC	CASRGTSEGNEQYF
TRBV9	.	.	TRBJ2-7	TGTGCCAGCAGCCAACAGGGATCCTCCTACGAGCAGTACTTC	CASSQQGSSYEQYF
TRBV24-1	.	many	TRBJ2-1	TGTGCCACCAGTGGACCCAGTGGGGCCAATGAGCAGTTCTTC	CATSGPSGANEQFF
TRBV6-5	TRBD1	.	TRBJ2-1	TGTGCCAGCAGTTACGGCTGGACAGGGGGCGAGGTTTACAATGAGCAGTTCTTC	CASSYGWTGGEVYNEQFF
TRBV20-1	TRBD1	.	TRBJ1-2	TGCAGTGCTAGAGCGGTCGACAGGGTAGGAGGAGGCTATGGCTACACCTTC	CSARAVDRVGGGYGYTF
TRBV9	.	.	TRBJ1-4	TGTGCCAGCAGCGTAGGCGGGGGGCGAAGTGAAAAACTGTTTTTT	CASSVGGGRSEKLFF
TRBV20-1	.	few	TRBJ1-2	TGCAGTGCTAGAATGGCAGGGGTGAGAAACTATGGCTACACCTTC	CSARMAGVRNYGYTF
TRBV5-1	.	few	TRBJ1-2	TGCGCCAGCAGCTTAGGGCTCGACAGCAACTATGGCTACACCTTC	CASSLGLDSNYGYTF
TRBV27	.	once	TRBJ1-5	TGTGCCAGCAGTAGAGCGGACTTAAGCAATCAGCCCCAGCATTTT	CASSRADLSNQPQHF